Given below is one TCR beta chain in context. By 5'RACE with 10-nucleotide random UMIs, the cDNA was made. TCRdb itself ran the 5' RACE reads through MiXCR, one entry per CDR3 protein. Of 40,000 to 45,000 distinct CDR3 sequences listed, roughly 13% are singletons. The entry originates in a study of neurological immune-mediated disorders. Germline V gives CDR1 DFQATT, CDR2 SNEGSKA (reference sequence). The CDR3 extends over 15 amino acids. Unmatched junction bases numbered 4, after V lost 0 bases and J lost 5 bases. The receptor was derived from a female donor in good health. The material sequenced was PBMCs. This chain uses TRBV20-1 with TRBJ2-5, with 12 positions matching TRBD2. The DNA for the CDR3 is TGCAGTGCTAGAGAACCTAGCGGGGGGGCGGAGACCCAGTACTTC. Amino acid sequence: CSAREPSGGAETQYF.